This T cell receptor beta chain was recovered during a study of metastatic and nonmetastatic thyroid tumors. Overall study context: Across blood and tumor or nodule tissue, repertoires from malignant and benign thyroid patients were compared with one another.

The V and J ends lost 3 bases and 8 bases respectively, with 13 bases between them. CDR1 and CDR2 from the germline V gene are SGHVS and FQNEAQ. This CDR3 spans 13 amino acids. Original analysis: What underpinned the distant-metastasis classifier for papillary thyroid cancer was the set of CDR3 differences across clinicopathological groups. With MiXCR, TCRdb reprocessed the PCR reads. TCRdb assigned the V and J calls; the authors' analysis was not used. The table shows approximately 34,000 clones, with approximately 16% occurring only once. Thyroid surgery was performed in patients who had received no treatment beforehand. Many counts were recorded for this clone.

Sequencing input: blood. The chain carries TRBV7-8 and TRBJ1-2; a possible D gene is TRBD1 (5 bases). The receptor comes from a female donor with papillary thyroid cancer or a benign thyroid nodule (not recorded which). Some clones in this sample may be carry-over from other donors' samples. The CDR3: CASSFLREGGYTF. The CDR3 DNA is TGTGCCAGCAGCTTTCTTAGGGAGGGGGGCTACACCTTC. The entire variable domain, with the rest obtained from reference TRBV7-8 and TRBJ1-2, is as follows: GAGVSQSPRYKVAKRGQDVALRCDPISGHVSLFWYQQALGQGPEFLTYFQNEAQLDKSGLPSDRFFAERPEGSVSTLKIQRTQQEDSAVYLCASSFLREGGYTFGSGTRLTVV.